This T cell receptor (beta chain) was sequenced in a study of blood T cell repertoires in COVID-19. Trimming removed 5 bases from V and 4 bases from J; junction bases left unmatched: 5. The CDR3 covers 15 residues. Germline V gene sequence: CDR1 MNHEY, CDR2 SMNVEV (reference sequence). Source study methods: Estimation of nucleated cell counts relied on the amplification of reference gene primers. Only in-frame clones appear in the TCRdb table, and some are missing; sequencing was by immunoSEQ multiplex PCR. The V and J calls and clone size are taken from that table; D and trimming were inferred from the DNA. The sample lists 210,000 or so clones, less than 90% occurring once.

Sequencing was performed on peripheral blood. The sequence came from a human donor in a cohort sampled during active COVID-19. The genes are TRBV27 and TRBJ1-1, with TRBD1 matching over 12 bases. The CDR3 sequence: CASSRGQGAGTEAFF. In DNA form, the CDR3 reads TGTGCCAGCAGTCGGGGACAGGGGGCCGGCACTGAAGCTTTCTTT.